These T cell receptor beta chains were read from a single sample in a study of blood T cell repertoires in COVID-19. The data were produced by immunoSEQ multiplex PCR, yet TCRdb's version contains in-frame clones alone and is incomplete. The sample holds about 83,000 clones; roughly 80% are singletons and the top ten take around 15%. The sample comprised peripheral blood. These receptors came from a woman older than 75 with acute or convalescent COVID-19. CDR3s include the opening cysteine and the closing phenylalanine or tryptophan. The order of the fields is clone size, V gene, D gene, J gene, CDR3 protein, CDR3 DNA. The D gene is left open where the match is weak. Size values are once, few and many counts, or a class for expanded clones, and some rows have none.

clone size: NA; V gene: TRBV6-2/TRBV6-3; D gene: NA; J gene: TRBJ1-6; CDR3 protein: CASSYSGQVNSPLHF; CDR3 DNA: TGTGCCAGCAGTTACTCGGGACAAGTGAATTCACCCCTCCACTTT
clone size: NA; V gene: TRBV10-3; D gene: TRBD2; J gene: TRBJ2-3; CDR3 protein: CAISESPTSGGGTDTQYF; CDR3 DNA: TGTGCCATCAGTGAGTCCCCAACTAGCGGGGGGGGCACAGATACGCAGTATTTT
clone size: NA; V gene: TRBV7-9; D gene: NA; J gene: TRBJ1-1; CDR3 protein: CASSPAGGLNTEAFF; CDR3 DNA: TGTGCCAGCAGCCCAGCAGGTGGGTTGAACACTGAAGCTTTCTTT
clone size: once; V gene: TRBV19; D gene: NA; J gene: TRBJ2-5; CDR3 protein: CASSMRETQYF; CDR3 DNA: TGTGCCAGTAGTATGCGTGAGACCCAGTACTTC
clone size: NA; V gene: TRBV6-2/TRBV6-3; D gene: NA; J gene: TRBJ1-2; CDR3 protein: CASSSGGNRYGYTF; CDR3 DNA: TGTGCCAGCAGTAGTGGCGGCAACCGGTATGGCTACACCTTC
clone size: NA; V gene: TRBV10-1; D gene: TRBD1; J gene: TRBJ2-7; CDR3 protein: CASSEGRGSYEQYF; CDR3 DNA: TGCGCCAGCAGTGAGGGCAGGGGGTCCTACGAGCAGTACTTC
clone size: NA; V gene: TRBV4-1; D gene: TRBD1; J gene: TRBJ1-1; CDR3 protein: CASSRDRVGNTEAFF; CDR3 DNA: TGCGCCAGCAGCCGGGACAGGGTTGGAAACACTGAAGCTTTCTTT
clone size: few; V gene: TRBV6-5; D gene: TRBD1; J gene: TRBJ2-7; CDR3 protein: CASSSTPGQGYEQYF; CDR3 DNA: TGTGCCAGCAGTTCAACGCCGGGACAGGGCTACGAGCAGTACTTC
clone size: NA; V gene: TRBV29-1; D gene: TRBD1; J gene: TRBJ1-2; CDR3 protein: CSGFGTEAYGYTF; CDR3 DNA: TGCAGCGGATTCGGGACAGAAGCTTATGGCTACACCTTC
clone size: NA; V gene: TRBV7-2; D gene: TRBD1; J gene: TRBJ2-2; CDR3 protein: CASSLVDRGQSTGELFF; CDR3 DNA: TGTGCCAGCAGCTTAGTCGACAGGGGGCAATCCACCGGGGAGCTGTTTTTT
clone size: NA; V gene: TRBV7-8; D gene: NA; J gene: TRBJ1-2; CDR3 protein: CASSLGGVYKGYTF; CDR3 DNA: TGTGCCAGCAGCTTGGGGGGGGTATACAAGGGCTACACCTTC
clone size: once; V gene: TRBV5-4; D gene: NA; J gene: TRBJ2-1; CDR3 protein: CASSSPSGNEQFF; CDR3 DNA: TGTGCCAGCAGTTCCCCGTCGGGGAATGAGCAGTTCTTC
clone size: NA; V gene: TRBV7-9; D gene: NA; J gene: TRBJ1-1; CDR3 protein: CASSSTGPPTEAFF; CDR3 DNA: TGTGCCAGCAGCTCCACAGGGCCGCCCACTGAAGCTTTCTTT
clone size: NA; V gene: TRBV10-1; D gene: TRBD1; J gene: TRBJ2-2; CDR3 protein: CASSPRIAGGPGELFF; CDR3 DNA: TGCGCCAGCAGCCCTAGGATAGCAGGGGGTCCCGGGGAGCTGTTTTTT
clone size: NA; V gene: TRBV18; D gene: TRBD1; J gene: TRBJ2-1; CDR3 protein: CASSPGTGWDEQFF; CDR3 DNA: TGTGCCAGCTCACCGGGGACAGGATGGGATGAGCAGTTCTTC
clone size: NA; V gene: TRBV7-2; D gene: NA; J gene: TRBJ2-5; CDR3 protein: CASSMTTGAGETQYF; CDR3 DNA: TGTGCCAGCAGCATGACGACTGGGGCAGGGGAGACCCAGTACTTC
clone size: NA; V gene: TRBV5-6; D gene: NA; J gene: TRBJ2-2; CDR3 protein: CASSSRAGELFF; CDR3 DNA: TGTGCCAGCAGCTCCAGGGCCGGGGAGCTGTTTTTT
clone size: few; V gene: TRBV7-2; D gene: TRBD2; J gene: TRBJ2-2; CDR3 protein: CASSLALRGGRSGELFF; CDR3 DNA: TGTGCCAGCAGCTTAGCCTTGCGGGGGGGCCGTAGCGGGGAGCTGTTTTTT
clone size: NA; V gene: TRBV9; D gene: TRBD2; J gene: TRBJ2-1; CDR3 protein: CASSVELRGGSYNEQFF; CDR3 DNA: TGTGCCAGCAGCGTAGAGTTGCGGGGGGGCTCCTACAATGAGCAGTTCTTC
clone size: once; V gene: TRBV18; D gene: NA; J gene: TRBJ1-1; CDR3 protein: CASSNRAVNTEAFF; CDR3 DNA: TGTGCCAGCTCAAACAGGGCCGTGAACACTGAAGCTTTCTTT
clone size: once; V gene: TRBV2; D gene: NA; J gene: TRBJ1-2; CDR3 protein: CASSDRLSGNGNDGYTF; CDR3 DNA: TGTGCCAGCAGTGACCGCCTTTCCGGGAATGGTAACGATGGCTACACCTTC
clone size: NA; V gene: TRBV11-2; D gene: TRBD1; J gene: TRBJ1-4; CDR3 protein: CATSIGRGGEKLFF; CDR3 DNA: TGTGCCACCTCCATCGGCCGAGGGGGCGAAAAACTGTTTTTT
clone size: NA; V gene: TRBV7-9; D gene: TRBD1; J gene: TRBJ1-2; CDR3 protein: CASSRRTGFDTF; CDR3 DNA: TGTGCCAGCAGCCGGCGGACAGGGTTCGACACCTTC
clone size: NA; V gene: TRBV19; D gene: TRBD2; J gene: TRBJ2-5; CDR3 protein: CASSIASGGAETQYF; CDR3 DNA: TGTGCCAGTAGTATAGCCAGCGGGGGGGCTGAGACCCAGTACTTC
clone size: NA; V gene: TRBV6-2/TRBV6-3; D gene: TRBD1; J gene: TRBJ2-5; CDR3 protein: CASSRQGQTQYF; CDR3 DNA: TGTGCCAGCAGTCGACAGGGGCAGACCCAGTACTTC
clone size: NA; V gene: TRBV11-2; D gene: TRBD1; J gene: TRBJ1-2; CDR3 protein: CASSLDQGANYGYTF; CDR3 DNA: TGTGCCAGCAGCTTAGATCAGGGGGCTAACTATGGCTACACCTTC
clone size: NA; V gene: TRBV6-6; D gene: TRBD2; J gene: TRBJ2-3; CDR3 protein: CASSRTSGGAKTDTQYF; CDR3 DNA: TGTGCCAGCAGTCGGACTAGCGGGGGGGCTAAAACAGATACGCAGTATTTT
clone size: NA; V gene: TRBV19; D gene: NA; J gene: TRBJ1-1; CDR3 protein: CASSPPGGRAFF; CDR3 DNA: TGTGCCAGTAGCCCCCCCGGAGGGCGAGCTTTCTTT
clone size: NA; V gene: TRBV2; D gene: TRBD2; J gene: TRBJ2-4; CDR3 protein: CASRISGGALNIQYF; CDR3 DNA: TGTGCCAGCAGGATAAGCGGGGGGGCGTTAAACATTCAGTACTTC
clone size: once; V gene: TRBV6-5; D gene: NA; J gene: TRBJ2-1; CDR3 protein: CASSYSSVPGSNEQFF; CDR3 DNA: TGTGCCAGCAGTTACTCGAGTGTCCCGGGGAGCAATGAGCAGTTCTTC
clone size: NA; V gene: TRBV7-8; D gene: TRBD1; J gene: TRBJ2-2; CDR3 protein: CASSTPTGSNTGELFF; CDR3 DNA: TGTGCCAGCAGCACACCGACAGGGTCGAACACCGGGGAGCTGTTTTTT
clone size: NA; V gene: TRBV12-5; D gene: NA; J gene: TRBJ2-3; CDR3 protein: CASGFGVSTDTQYF; CDR3 DNA: TGTGCTAGTGGTTTCGGGGTTAGCACAGATACGCAGTATTTT
clone size: NA; V gene: TRBV11-2; D gene: NA; J gene: TRBJ2-3; CDR3 protein: CASSFRDNTDTQYF; CDR3 DNA: TGTGCCAGCAGCTTCCGCGACAACACAGATACGCAGTATTTT
clone size: NA; V gene: TRBV18; D gene: NA; J gene: TRBJ2-5; CDR3 protein: CASSPQSGRETQYF; CDR3 DNA: TGTGCCAGCTCACCACAGTCAGGGAGGGAGACCCAGTACTTC
clone size: NA; V gene: TRBV28; D gene: TRBD2; J gene: TRBJ2-1; CDR3 protein: CASSPMVRRRGGRDEQFF; CDR3 DNA: TGTGCCAGCAGTCCAATGGTCCGGAGGCGGGGGGGCCGGGATGAGCAGTTCTTC
clone size: NA; V gene: TRBV19; D gene: TRBD1; J gene: TRBJ1-5; CDR3 protein: CASSGRQGGNQPQHF; CDR3 DNA: TGTGCCAGTAGTGGTCGACAGGGGGGCAATCAGCCCCAGCATTTT
clone size: NA; V gene: TRBV2; D gene: NA; J gene: TRBJ1-2; CDR3 protein: CANPTEYDYGYTF; CDR3 DNA: TGTGCCAACCCGACAGAGTACGACTATGGCTACACCTTC
clone size: NA; V gene: TRBV5-4; D gene: TRBD1; J gene: TRBJ2-5; CDR3 protein: CASSTGGTGGQETQYF; CDR3 DNA: TGTGCCAGCAGCACGGGCGGGACAGGGGGGCAAGAGACCCAGTACTTC
clone size: NA; V gene: TRBV18; D gene: NA; J gene: TRBJ1-1; CDR3 protein: CASSPSSRNTEAFF; CDR3 DNA: TGTGCCAGCTCTCCCTCGTCCCGGAACACTGAAGCTTTCTTT
clone size: once; V gene: TRBV28; D gene: NA; J gene: TRBJ2-2; CDR3 protein: CASRRNRVNTGELFF; CDR3 DNA: TGTGCCAGCAGAAGAAACAGGGTCAACACCGGGGAGCTGTTTTTT
clone size: once; V gene: TRBV3-1/TRBV3-2; D gene: NA; J gene: TRBJ1-5; CDR3 protein: CASSPGPSGQPQHF; CDR3 DNA: TGTGCCAGCAGCCCCGGACCCAGCGGTCAGCCCCAGCATTTT
clone size: NA; V gene: TRBV29-1; D gene: NA; J gene: TRBJ2-7; CDR3 protein: CSVDSGEEQYF; CDR3 DNA: TGCAGCGTTGACTCCGGGGAAGAGCAGTACTTC
clone size: few; V gene: TRBV2; D gene: TRBD1; J gene: TRBJ2-5; CDR3 protein: CASNSDGQGPIQETQYF; CDR3 DNA: TGTGCCAGCAATTCCGACGGACAGGGGCCGATACAAGAGACCCAGTACTTC
clone size: NA; V gene: TRBV6-6; D gene: NA; J gene: TRBJ1-5; CDR3 protein: CASSYSGRNNQPQHF; CDR3 DNA: TGTGCCAGCAGTTACTCGGGCAGGAACAATCAGCCCCAGCATTTT
clone size: NA; V gene: TRBV19; D gene: TRBD2; J gene: TRBJ2-1; CDR3 protein: CASSITRGGHNEQFF; CDR3 DNA: TGTGCCAGTAGTATTACTCGGGGGGGCCACAATGAGCAGTTCTTC
clone size: NA; V gene: TRBV2; D gene: TRBD1; J gene: TRBJ2-2; CDR3 protein: CASRHTGGYSGELFF; CDR3 DNA: TGTGCCAGCAGGCACACAGGGGGCTACTCCGGGGAGCTGTTTTTT
clone size: NA; V gene: TRBV7-9; D gene: TRBD2; J gene: TRBJ2-2; CDR3 protein: CASSRTSGVLTGELFF; CDR3 DNA: TGTGCCAGCAGCCGGACTAGCGGGGTGCTCACCGGGGAGCTGTTTTTT
clone size: NA; V gene: TRBV28; D gene: NA; J gene: TRBJ1-6; CDR3 protein: CASSSGTIYNSPLHF; CDR3 DNA: TGTGCCAGCAGTTCGGGGACAATCTATAATTCACCCCTCCACTTT